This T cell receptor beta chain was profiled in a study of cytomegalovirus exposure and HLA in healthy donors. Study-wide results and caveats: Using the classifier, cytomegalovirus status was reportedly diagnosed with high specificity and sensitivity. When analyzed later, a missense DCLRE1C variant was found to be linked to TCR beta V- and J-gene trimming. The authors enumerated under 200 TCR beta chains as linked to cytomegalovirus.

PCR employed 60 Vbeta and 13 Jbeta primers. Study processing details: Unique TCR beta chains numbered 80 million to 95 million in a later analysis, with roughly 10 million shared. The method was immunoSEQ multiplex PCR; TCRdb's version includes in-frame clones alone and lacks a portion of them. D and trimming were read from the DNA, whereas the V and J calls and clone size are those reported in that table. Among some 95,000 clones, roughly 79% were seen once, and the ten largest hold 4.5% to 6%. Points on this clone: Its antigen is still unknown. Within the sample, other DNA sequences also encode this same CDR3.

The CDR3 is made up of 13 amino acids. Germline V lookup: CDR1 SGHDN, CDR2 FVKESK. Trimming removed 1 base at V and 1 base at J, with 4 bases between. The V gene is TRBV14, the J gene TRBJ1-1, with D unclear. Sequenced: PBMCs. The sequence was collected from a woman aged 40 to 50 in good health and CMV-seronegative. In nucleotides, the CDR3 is TGTGCCAGCAGCCAAGTCAGGAACACTGAAGCTTTCTTT. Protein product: CASSQVRNTEAFF. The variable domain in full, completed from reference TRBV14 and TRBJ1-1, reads EAGVTQFPSHSVIEKGQTVTLRCDPISGHDNLYWYRRVMGKEIKFLLHFVKESKQDESGMPNNRFLAERTGGTYSTLKVQPAELEDSGVYFCASSQVRNTEAFFGQGTRLTVV.